The rows below give T cell receptor beta chains drawn from one sample of a study of T cell repertoires in cytomegalovirus infection. TCRdb called the reads again in MiXCR, with one record for every CDR3 protein. The table lists hundreds of thousands of distinct CDR3 sequences, around 10% of them singletons, with approximately 2.4% in the top ten. Material for sequencing was PBMCs. The receptors here all came from a human donor in good health (CMV status not recorded). Some clones in this sample may be carry-over from other donors' samples. The CDR3 runs from the conserved cysteine through the conserved F or W. D genes are given only for firm matches. The size entry is marked missing in some rows and otherwise reads once, few, many or a size class.

D	size	V	J	DNA	CDR3
TRBD2	many	TRBV7-2	TRBJ2-2	TGTGCCAGCAGCTCACAGCGGGGGCCGAACACCGGGGAGCTGTTTTTT	CASSSQRGPNTGELFF
TRBD1	NA	TRBV20-1	TRBJ1-2	TGCAGTGCACCGGGACAGACTTATGGCTACACCTTC	CSAPGQTYGYTF
TRBD1	many	TRBV12-3/TRBV12-4	TRBJ2-3	TGTGCCAGCAGTTTTGCGGGACAGGGTACGCAGTATTTT	CASSFAGQGTQYF
TRBD2	many	TRBV13	TRBJ2-1	TGTGCCAGCAGCTTAGGCCTGGGCGGGGGAGCTACGTACAATGAGCAGTTCTTC	CASSLGLGGGATYNEQFF
NA	many	TRBV20-1	TRBJ1-1	TGCAGTGCCAGGACAGTTTGGACTGAAGCTTTCTTT	CSARTVWTEAFF
TRBD2	many	TRBV12-3/TRBV12-4	TRBJ2-1	TGTGCCAGCAGCACCGGGGGGGGTTACAATGAGCAGTTCTTC	CASSTGGGYNEQFF
TRBD1	many	TRBV2	TRBJ2-5	TGTGCCATTTCCATCTGGGACAGGGTGGAGACCCAGTACTTC	CAISIWDRVETQYF
NA	few	TRBV29-1	TRBJ2-4	TGCAGCGTTGAAGTGGACCACAAAAACATTCAGTACTTC	CSVEVDHKNIQYF
TRBD2	many	TRBV20-1	TRBJ2-6	TGCAGTGCGCGCGGGGGACTGCTCTCTGGGGCCAACGTCCTGACTTTC	CSARGGLLSGANVLTF
NA	many	TRBV14	TRBJ1-2	TGTGCCAGCCCCGGAGGGGACGGCTCCTTTGGCTACACCTTC	CASPGGDGSFGYTF
NA	many	TRBV7-9	TRBJ2-7	TGTGCCAGCAGCCAACAGGTGGGGGGCTCCTACGAGCAGTACTTC	CASSQQVGGSYEQYF
TRBD2	many	TRBV14	TRBJ2-1	TGTGCCAGCAGCCAAGATCGTAGGACTAGCTCCTACAATGAGCAGTTCTTC	CASSQDRRTSSYNEQFF
TRBD1	many	TRBV29-1	TRBJ1-2	TGCAGCGTTGTACAGGGGCGTAGGTATGGCTACACCTTC	CSVVQGRRYGYTF
TRBD2	many	TRBV12-3/TRBV12-4	TRBJ2-1	TGTGCCAGCAGGTCCTCCGGGACTAGGTCCTACAATGAGCAGTTCTTC	CASRSSGTRSYNEQFF
NA	NA	TRBV28	TRBJ2-2	TGTGCCGGCGAACAGGGTATCACCGGGGAGCTGTTTTTT	CAGEQGITGELFF
NA	many	TRBV6-2/TRBV6-3	TRBJ1-1	TGTGCCAGCAGTTACGAATGGGGGAGTCACACTGAAGCTTTCTTT	CASSYEWGSHTEAFF
NA	few	TRBV5-4	TRBJ1-4	TGTGCCAGCAGCGCAACCGGGGCCCTTAATGAAAAACTGTTTTTT	CASSATGALNEKLFF
TRBD2	many	TRBV6-2/TRBV6-3	TRBJ2-2	TGTGCCAGCAGGGCCTTAGCGGGGGCGAACACCGGGGAGCTGTTTTTT	CASRALAGANTGELFF
NA	few	TRBV20-1	TRBJ1-4	TGCAGTGCTAGAGATAACACGGCAACTAATGAAAAACTGTTTTTT	CSARDNTATNEKLFF
NA	many	TRBV20-1	TRBJ1-1	TGCAGTGCTAGAGATGTCAGGGTGAGCACTGAAGCTTTCTTT	CSARDVRVSTEAFF
NA	NA	TRBV6-5	TRBJ1-3	TGTGCCAGCAGGGACCGCGGAAACACCATATATTTT	CASRDRGNTIYF
NA	many	TRBV29-1	TRBJ1-4	TGCAGCGCCCGGAATGAAAAACTGTTTTTT	CSARNEKLFF
NA	NA	TRBV24-1	TRBJ1-2	TGTGCCACCAGTGAGGGGGACTATGGCTACACCTTC	CATSEGDYGYTF
TRBD1	NA	TRBV7-9	TRBJ1-5	TGTGCCAGCAGCTCCTTATCTTCTCCGGGACAGGGACCTCGGCCCCAGCATTTT	CASSSLSSPGQGPRPQHF